Each of the 11 T cell receptor beta chains below was sequenced from the same sample in a study of T-cell reconstitution after alpha-beta-depleted transplantation in children. TCRbeta library construction was performed incorporating unique molecular identifiers. From the PCR reads, TCRdb called clonotypes with MiXCR, one entry per CDR3 protein. The data show about 440,000 distinct CDR3 sequences, 43% seen once. The sample in question was PBMCs, obtained before TCRalphabeta/CD19-depleted stem cell transplant. Receptors originate from a girl aged 2-15 years with aplastic anemia, due to receive a stem cell transplant.

This clonotype was recorded at least ten times. The chain couples TRBV6-5 to TRBJ1-5, with D unresolved. This CDR3 comprises 12 residues. Germline-derived CDR1 and CDR2 are MNHEY and SVGAGI. V lost 5 bases and J lost 6, with 8 bases in between. CDR3 loop: CASSDPPQPQHF. CDR3 nucleotides: TGTGCCAGCAGTGATCCACCTCAGCCCCAGCATTTT.

V usage is TRBV10-3 and J usage is TRBJ1-1; 8 bases map to TRBD1. The CDR3 spans 15 residues. The V gene's germline CDR1 is ENHRY and CDR2 SYGVKD. With V trimmed by 4 bases and J by 1 base, 5 bases remained unmatched. The CDR3 bases are TGTGCCATCAGTGGCACAGGGGGAGGGAACACTGAAGCTTTCTTT. Translating it yields CAISGTGGGNTEAFF.

This clonotype was counted at least ten times. V usage is TRBV5-6 and J usage is TRBJ2-7, with 9 bases matching TRBD2. The CDR3 consists of 14 residues. V shed 1 base, J shed 5 bases, and the junction held 4 bases outside the gene matches. In germline, CDR1 is SGHDT, CDR2 YYEEEE. The chain's CDR3 is CASSLSSGIHEQYF. The DNA for the CDR3 is TGTGCCAGCAGCTTGTCTAGCGGGATCCACGAGCAGTACTTC.

In its sample, this clonotype was seen a few times. The chain couples TRBV30 to TRBJ2-7; D remains unclear. Trimming removed 0 bases at V and 7 bases at J, with 13 bases between. Germline-derived CDR1 and CDR2 are GTSNPN and SVGIG (reference sequence). The CDR3 contains 13 residues. This CDR3 reads CAWSVRAKGEQYF. In DNA, the CDR3 is TGTGCCTGGAGTGTTCGGGCGAAAGGTGAGCAGTACTTC. The variable domain in full, with the rest retrieved from reference TRBV30 and TRBJ2-7, is SQTIHQWPATLVQPVGSPLSLECTVEGTSNPNLYWYRQAAGRGLQLLFYSVGIGQISSEVPQNLSASRPQDRQFILSSKKLLLSDSGFYLCAWSVRAKGEQYFGPGTRLTVT.

This clonotype was observed many times. The chain joins TRBV3-1 to TRBJ1-2, with 9 bases aligning to TRBD1. The CDR3 is 15 amino acids. In germline, CDR1 is LGHDT, CDR2 YNNKEL (reference sequence). With V trimmed by 4 bases and J by 3 bases, 6 bases remained unmatched. The CDR3 nucleotides read TGTGCCAGCAGCCGCGCGACAGGGGGGGACTATGGCTACACCTTC. Its translation is CASSRATGGDYGYTF.

The chain joins TRBV29-1 to TRBJ2-7, with D uncertain. This CDR3 is 11 amino acids long. V shed 6 bases and J shed 2 bases, with 8 bases lying between them. The germline gives CDR1 SQVTM, CDR2 ANQGSEA. The CDR3 region is CSVATPYEQYF. In nucleotides, the CDR3 is TGCAGCGTCGCCACACCCTACGAGCAGTACTTC.

CDR3 sequence reads: CSARDPYSQATEAFF. The CDR3 DNA follows: TGCAGTGCTAGAGATCCGTACAGTCAGGCAACTGAAGCTTTCTTT. The gene calls are TRBV20-1 and TRBJ1-1; D is unresolved. Per germline, CDR1 DFQATT and CDR2 SNEGSKA (reference sequence). CDR3 length: 15 amino acids. V was cut by 0 bases and J by 5 bases, with 16 bases left in between.

The CDR3 DNA is TGTGCCAGCAGCCGCTCAGCGGGAGGGAGCGCCGGGAACATTCAGTACTTC. Amino acids: CASSRSAGGSAGNIQYF. The chain uses TRBV7-6 and TRBJ2-4, with 10 bases aligning to TRBD2. The junction had 14 bases not matched to a gene; V was cut back by 5 bases and J by 7 bases. Germline V lookup: CDR1 SGHVS, CDR2 FNYEAQ. The CDR3 runs to 17 residues. The full variable domain, completed using reference TRBV7-6 and TRBJ2-4, is GAGVSQSPRYKVTKRGQDVALRCDPISGHVSLYWYRQALGQGPEFLTYFNYEAQQDKSGLPNDRFSAERPEGSISTLTIQRTEQRDSAMYRCASSRSAGGSAGNIQYFGAGTRLSVL.

The chain uses TRBV7-9 and TRBJ2-7; D gene uncertain. From germline, CDR1 is SEHNR and CDR2 FQNEAQ (reference sequence). The CDR3 runs to 14 residues. V lost 1 base to trimming and J lost 2 bases, with 9 bases between them. The chain's CDR3 is CASSLGPSAYEQYF. The DNA of the CDR3 is TGTGCCAGCAGCTTAGGCCCAAGTGCCTACGAGCAGTACTTC.

This clonotype turned up a few times. This chain joins TRBV6-5 and TRBJ2-2; maybe TRBD1 (5 bases). This CDR3 spans 16 amino acids. Trimming took off 4 bases at V and 1 base at J, with 13 bases between the two ends. Germline CDR1 reads MNHEY; CDR2 reads SVGAGI. The CDR3 spells CASSSPSTGNTGELFF. The CDR3 nucleotides read TGTGCCAGCAGTTCGCCTTCTACAGGGAACACCGGGGAGCTGTTTTTT.

The CDR3 loop is CASSVGPTNEQFF. CDR3 nucleotides: TGTGCCAGCAGCGTGGGACCCACCAATGAGCAGTTCTTC. This rearrangement joins TRBV28 to TRBJ2-1; D may match TRBD1 or TRBD2 (5 bases each). The germline V gene has CDR1 MDHEN and CDR2 SYDVKM. This CDR3 is built from 13 residues. Trimming pared 6 bases from V and 6 bases from J, leaving 12 bases between.